Listed below are T cell receptor beta chains from one sample, sequenced in a study of T cell responses to AZD1222 COVID-19 vaccine. Method: immunoSEQ multiplex PCR; TCRdb's copy keeps in-frame clones and lacks some. The sample records over 95,000 clones, about four fifths being singletons. The sample here was peripheral blood, taken 28 days after the second AZD1222 dose. Receptor source: an adult who received the AZD1222 COVID-19 vaccine. CDR3s include the opening cysteine and the closing phenylalanine or tryptophan. Each record gives: clone size, V gene, J gene, D gene, CDR3 protein, CDR3 DNA. The D gene is left open where the match is weak. Clone size is not always given. Where it is, it says once, few, many or a class for expanded clones.

NA,TRBV27,TRBJ1-6,TRBD1,CASTRDRFNSPLHF,TGTGCCAGCACTAGGGACAGGTTTAATTCACCCCTCCACTTT
NA,TRBV5-5,TRBJ2-1,TRBD2,CASNPTSPSYNEQFF,TGTGCCAGCAACCCGACTAGCCCCTCCTACAATGAGCAGTTCTTC
NA,TRBV29-1,TRBJ1-1,NA,CSASRESPEAFF,TGCAGCGCCAGCAGGGAATCCCCTGAAGCTTTCTTT
NA,TRBV7-2,TRBJ2-3,TRBD2,CASSSTSYRSTDTQYF,TGTGCCAGCAGCTCGACTAGCTATCGGAGCACAGATACGCAGTATTTT
NA,TRBV7-2,TRBJ1-5,NA,CASSGSGPQHF,TGTGCCAGCAGCGGAAGTGGGCCCCAGCATTTT
NA,TRBV3-1/TRBV3-2,TRBJ2-5,NA,CASSQDLAQETQYF,TGTGCCAGCAGCCAAGATCTCGCGCAAGAGACCCAGTACTTC
NA,TRBV2,TRBJ2-7,NA,CASRTTGIVYEQYF,TGTGCCAGCAGGACCACAGGGATAGTCTACGAGCAGTACTTC
NA,TRBV6-2/TRBV6-3,TRBJ1-3,NA,CASSSVLSGNTIYF,TGTGCCAGCAGTTCGGTCCTGTCTGGAAACACCATATATTTT
many,TRBV2,TRBJ1-6,NA,CASSEGSYNSPLHF,TGTGCCAGCAGTGAGGGGTCCTATAATTCACCCCTCCACTTT
NA,TRBV3-1/TRBV3-2,TRBJ2-3,NA,CASSQGPTDTQYF,TGTGCCAGCAGCCAAGGGCCCACAGATACGCAGTATTTT
once,TRBV3-1/TRBV3-2,TRBJ1-5,NA,CASSQAPGQPQHF,TGTGCCAGCAGCCAAGCCCCCGGTCAGCCCCAGCATTTT
NA,TRBV10-2,TRBJ1-1,NA,CASSEEATEAFF,TGCGCCAGCAGTGAGGAGGCGACTGAAGCTTTCTTT
NA,TRBV5-6,TRBJ1-2,NA,CASTDIPNYGYTF,TGTGCCAGCACCGACATACCTAACTATGGCTACACCTTC
NA,TRBV6-5,TRBJ2-7,NA,CASTNGRGRSDEQYF,TGTGCCAGCACCAACGGGCGGGGGCGCTCGGACGAGCAGTACTTC
few,TRBV4-3,TRBJ1-1,NA,CASSQDSVRTAEAFF,TGCGCCAGCAGCCAAGATTCAGTCAGGACCGCTGAAGCTTTCTTT
NA,TRBV7-9,TRBJ2-5,NA,CASSPRGPETQYF,TGTGCCAGCAGCCCCCGGGGGCCAGAGACCCAGTACTTC
once,TRBV29-1,TRBJ1-2,TRBD1,CSVAQTGDKNYGYTF,TGCAGCGTTGCTCAGACAGGGGATAAGAACTATGGCTACACCTTC
NA,TRBV11-2,TRBJ1-1,TRBD1,CASSLRQGALTEAFF,TGTGCCAGCAGCTTAAGGCAGGGGGCTCTAACTGAAGCTTTCTTT
NA,TRBV19,TRBJ2-5,NA,CASQSTGRRNSGETQYF,TGTGCCAGCCAATCGACAGGGAGGAGAAATTCGGGAGAGACCCAGTACTTC
NA,TRBV5-6,TRBJ2-7,NA,CASSLQGYEQYF,TGTGCCAGCAGCTTGCAAGGGTACGAGCAGTACTTC
NA,TRBV24-1,TRBJ2-2,NA,CATSELGQAGELFF,TGTGCCACCAGTGAGCTGGGGCAAGCCGGGGAGCTGTTTTTT
NA,TRBV7-3,TRBJ2-1,TRBD2,CASSLGLAKTNEQFF,TGTGCCAGCAGCTTGGGACTAGCGAAGACAAATGAGCAGTTCTTC
few,TRBV3-1/TRBV3-2,TRBJ1-6,NA,CASSQILGPNSPLHF,TGTGCCAGCAGCCAAATTTTGGGCCCTAATTCACCCCTCCACTTT
NA,TRBV5-1,TRBJ2-3,TRBD2,CASSLQGLAGAVGTDTQYF,TGCGCCAGCAGCTTGCAGGGACTAGCGGGGGCCGTGGGAACAGATACGCAGTATTTT
NA,TRBV5-1,TRBJ2-1,NA,CASSLVVTGSFNEQFF,TGCGCCAGCAGCTTGGTAGTGACGGGCTCCTTCAATGAGCAGTTCTTC
few,TRBV7-2,TRBJ1-2,TRBD1,CASSLDEGGSVLLDGYTF,TGTGCCAGCAGCTTAGATGAAGGGGGCTCCGTGCTTTTGGATGGCTACACCTTC
NA,TRBV9,TRBJ2-1,NA,CASSVAIWTGIAGSDNEQFF,TGTGCCAGCAGCGTAGCCATCTGGACAGGGATAGCGGGAAGCGACAATGAGCAGTTCTTC
NA,TRBV25-1,TRBJ1-3,NA,CASSDRWVGNTIYF,TGTGCCAGCTCCGATAGGTGGGTTGGAAACACCATATATTTT